Below are 15 T cell receptor beta chains sequenced from a single sample in a study of T-cell reconstitution after alpha-beta-depleted transplantation in children. Unique molecular identifiers tagged the TCRbeta library. TCRdb processed the PCR reads anew with MiXCR; each CDR3 protein has one entry. The sample has under 140,000 distinct CDR3 sequences; 10% are singletons. Sequenced here: PBMCs from the stem cell graft donor, sampled from the stem cell graft. All receptors come from a human donor who donated a stem cell graft to a child with acute lymphoblastic leukemia.

This clonotype was detected many times. The chain joins TRBV29-1 to TRBJ2-7, with D unresolved. Trimming took 4 bases from V and 0 from J, leaving 13 bases between them. Germline V gives CDR1 SQVTM, CDR2 ANQGSEA. CDR3 length: 14 residues. CDR3 protein: CSVAHGQSSYEQYF. For the CDR3, the DNA is TGCAGCGTTGCCCATGGGCAAAGCTCCTACGAGCAGTACTTC.

This clonotype was seen ten or more times. The gene calls are TRBV5-1 and TRBJ1-2; D is unclear. With 7 bases removed from V and 8 bases from J, the gap between germline ends came to 15 bases. This CDR3 has 12 residues. From germline, CDR1 is SGHRS and CDR2 YFSETQ. CDR3 in DNA: TGCGCCAGCGCCGAGGAGGGTTGGGGCTACACCTTC. It specifies CASAEEGWGYTF.

At least ten counts were recorded for this clonotype. The gene calls are TRBV12-3 or TRBV12-4 and TRBJ2-5, with D unclear. The CDR3 is made up of 16 amino acids. V was clipped by 6 bases and J by 3 bases, with 20 bases between them. The CDR3 loop is CASSGPGPLIKETQYF. The CDR3 DNA reads TGTGCCAGCAGCGGACCGGGCCCACTAATTAAAGAGACCCAGTACTTC.

This clonotype came up many times. The rearrangement links TRBV6-6 to TRBJ1-1; 8 positions agree with TRBD1. CDR1 MNHNY and CDR2 SVGAGI come from the germline V gene (reference sequence). The J segment lost 0 bases and the V segment lost 11 bases, leaving 5 bases of the junction unmatched. The CDR3 is 13 amino acids. The CDR3 protein is CAGQGGMNTEAFF. The CDR3 nucleotides read TGTGCCGGACAGGGCGGCATGAACACTGAAGCTTTCTTT.

This clonotype has a count of ten or more. The chain recombines TRBV20-1 with TRBJ2-2; 10 bases agree with TRBD1. V dropped 3 bases and J dropped 6; count of bases not matched to a gene: 10. This CDR3 has 16 residues. Germline-derived CDR1 and CDR2 are DFQATT and SNEGSKA (reference sequence). The CDR3 protein is CSASLRTGGSAGELFF. The CDR3 region has the DNA TGCAGTGCTAGCCTACGGACAGGGGGTTCCGCCGGGGAGCTGTTTTTT.

This clonotype was observed many times. CDR3 nucleotide sequence: TGCGCCAGCAGCTTCGCAGCGGACTCTGGGGCCAACGTCCTGACTTTC. Translating it yields CASSFAADSGANVLTF. The V and J genes are TRBV5-1 and TRBJ2-6; D might be TRBD2 (5 bases). Trimming stripped 2 bases from V and 0 bases from J, with 9 bases between. The CDR3 consists of 16 residues. Germline V gene sequence: CDR1 SGHRS, CDR2 YFSETQ.

This clonotype has a count of ten or more. CDR3 in DNA: TGTGCCAGCAGTTGGACAGGTCAGGATGAAAAACTGTTTTTT. Amino acid sequence: CASSWTGQDEKLFF. The chain employs TRBV6-5 and TRBJ1-4, with 7 bases aligning to TRBD1. This CDR3 is built from 14 residues. CDR1 and CDR2 (germline): MNHEY, SVGAGI. Losses at the gene ends were 4 bases for V and 6 bases for J; bases not matched to a gene: 5.

In its sample, this clonotype was seen many times. The DNA for the CDR3 is TGTGCCAGCAGCCCCAAAGGGGATGGCTACACCTTC. It codes for CASSPKGDGYTF. The chain is built from TRBV27 and TRBJ1-2; tentatively, D is TRBD1 (5 bases). There are 12 residues in the CDR3. The germline V and J ends were trimmed by 6 bases and 6 bases, with 11 bases remaining between them. Germline V lookup: CDR1 MNHEY, CDR2 SMNVEV (reference sequence).

In regard to this clonotype: Possible read error: a much larger clone is one base away. The chain is built from TRBV3-1 and TRBJ1-5; no firm D call. In germline, CDR1 is LGHDT, CDR2 YNNKEL (reference sequence). The CDR3 loop spans 13 amino acids. DNA of the CDR3: TGTGCCAGCTGCCAACAAGAAAATCAGCCCCAGCATTTT. Residues: CASCQQENQPQHF.

This clonotype has ten or more counts. The V and J genes are TRBV29-1 and TRBJ2-5; 9 nucleotides align to TRBD2. In germline, CDR1 is SQVTM, CDR2 ANQGSEA. This CDR3 is built from 15 residues. The ends lost 2 bases at V and 1 base at J; junction bases unmatched: 5. The CDR3 sequence: CSVEPAGGLQETQYF. For the CDR3, the DNA is TGCAGCGTTGAACCAGCGGGGGGCCTCCAAGAGACCCAGTACTTC.

This clonotype was detected many times. The chain couples TRBV5-5 to TRBJ1-4, with 9 nucleotides matching TRBD1. The V gene's germline CDR1 is SGHKS and CDR2 YYEKEE (reference sequence). V gave up 4 bases and J gave up 6 bases; unmatched junction bases: 10. CDR3 size: 16 residues. The CDR3 DNA is TGTGCCAGCAGCGTGACCCCAGGGACAGGGCATGAAAAACTGTTTTTT. Translated: CASSVTPGTGHEKLFF.

This clonotype was counted at least ten times. The chain joins TRBV5-6 to TRBJ2-1; tentatively, D is TRBD1 (5 bases). CDR1 SGHDT and CDR2 YYEEEE come from the germline V gene. V dropped 2 bases and J dropped 2 bases, with 8 bases sitting between them. The CDR3 runs to 14 residues. The CDR3, as DNA: TGTGCCAGCAGCTTCGGACAACCCTACAATGAGCAGTTCTTC. This translates into CASSFGQPYNEQFF.

This clonotype was observed many times. The chain combines TRBV12-3 or TRBV12-4 with TRBJ2-5, with TRBD1 identical over 7 bases. The CDR3 sequence is 14 residues long. The V gene end was trimmed by 6 bases and the J gene end by 4 bases; junction bases not matched to a gene: 8. The CDR3 DNA is TGTGCCAGCAGGCCTGGGACAGCCGGAGAGACCCAGTACTTC. It translates to CASRPGTAGETQYF.

In the case of this clonotype: With a much larger clone just one base away, this may be a read error. The rearrangement uses TRBV5-1 and TRBJ1-4, with 7 bases aligning to TRBD1. The CDR3 runs to 15 residues. Germline CDR1 reads SGHRS; CDR2 reads YFSETQ. The V and J ends lost 2 bases and 3 bases, in that order; junction bases with no gene match: 4. CDR3 loop: CASSFAGQPNEKLFF. CDR3 nucleotides: TGCGCCAGCAGCTTTGCGGGACAGCCTAATGAAAAACTGTTTTTT. Combining the CDR3 with reference TRBV5-1 and TRBJ1-4 gives the whole variable domain KAGVTQTPRYLIKTRGQQVTLSCSPISGHRSVSWYQQTPGQGLQFLFEYFSETQRNKGNFPGRFSGRQFSNSRSEMNVSTLELGDSALYLCASSFAGQPNEKLFFGSGTQLSVL.

CDR3 DNA: TGTGCCAGCTCACCAGGGGGCCAGAACGAGCAGTACTTC. It yields the protein CASSPGGQNEQYF. The chain couples TRBV18 to TRBJ2-7; D might be TRBD1 (6 bases). Germline CDR1 is KGHSH and CDR2 is LQKENI. This CDR3 has 13 amino acids. V lost 2 bases, J lost 5 bases, and 10 bases lay in between.